This T cell receptor (beta chain) was captured by sequencing in a study of beta chain features in type 1 diabetes (dated by TCRdb to about 2018). Background on the whole study: Mean age, gender distribution, total cell number and subset yield were not different between patients and healthy donors. Across all samples, some 99 million sorted cells were examined, and cell number per subset correlated strongly with RNA yield. The study compared TCRB repertoires of sorted circulating CD4+ T cell subsets between recently diagnosed type 1 diabetes patients and matched healthy donors. Naive and central memory subsets were obtained from all 30 or so donors, but regulatory and stem cell-like memory subsets were isolated from only 8 patients and about eight healthy donors.

The entire amount of isolated RNA was reverse transcribed using the High Capacity cDNA Reverse Transcription Kit, so the sequenced TCRB transcripts were expressed ones. Deep immunoSEQ sequencing was applied to naive, central memory and regulatory T cell samples, giving an average of about 3.57 million total reads per sample. Sorted cells were lysed in RLT buffer and RNA was extracted with DNase-treated RNeasy Micro or Mini kits, depending on cell number. To prevent cross-contamination, every cell subset was processed on its own, while patient and healthy donor samples were processed together. Using the immunoSEQ multiplex PCR, TCRB sequences were amplified from cDNA into 87-bp fragments spanning the CDR3 region. Sequencing of the amplicons was performed on the Illumina HiSeq platform. In the original analysis: PCR bias was corrected computationally using synthetic template baselines, and reads within Hamming distance 2 were collapsed, with unmergeable singletons discarded. By aligning reads against IMGT, V, D and J genes, CDR3 length, and insertions or deletions at six rearrangement sites were assigned. Clonotype counts were normalized to sorted cell number within each subset before computing true diversity and Gini coefficients with the tcR R package. Repertoire sharing was quantified using the overlap coefficient calculated on TCRB nucleotide sequences. As a proxy for the pre-selection repertoire, out-of-frame TCRB sequences from naive cells were analyzed. The immuneACCESS repertoire file appears here via TCRdb, limited to in-frame rearrangements. These files lack a portion of the clones; in checked studies, under half of the deficit traces to unresolved V genes, and the cause of the others is not known. V, J and clone size reflect that table, while D and trimming were determined from the DNA. The sample has 680,000 or so clones on record, around a sixth of them singletons. The top ten clones comprise about 0.097% of the sample.

From each donor, a single peripheral blood sample of approximately 0.11 L on average was drawn into heparinised tubes. Naive, central memory, regulatory and stem cell-like memory CD4+ T cells were sorted on a BD FACSAria II using a panel including CD45RO, CCR7, CD25, CD127, CD95 and CD27. Purity was above 95% for every sorted population. PBMCs were isolated right away by Lymphoprep density gradient centrifugation and were stained directly, without culture. Samples were stained and sorted in pairs, with one healthy donor and one patient per experiment, so that batch effects were minimized. Broad study findings and their caveats: Patients with type 1 diabetes made fewer insertions and deleted more nucleotides at VDJ recombination sites, implying thymic rearrangement abnormalities. Because the HLA sub-analyses included only small numbers of individuals, any influence of HLA type on TCRB rearrangement was left unresolved. PCR might favor shorter templates, but patient and control samples were amplified and corrected together, so any skew would affect both groups equally. Because cDNA rather than genomic DNA was sequenced, highly expressing activated cells could have been over-represented, although no difference in activation and CD3 levels was found between groups. Naive, central memory and regulatory TCRB repertoires appeared to be more alike among patients than among healthy donors. In all four CD4+ subsets, TCRB CDR3 length was moderately but significantly shorter in type 1 diabetes patients.

Regarding this clone: What antigen it recognizes has not been identified. Base quality data are lacking; no much larger clone is found one base away.

From the cysteine up to the phenylalanine, the CDR3 has a length of 15 residues. Here the CDR3 DNA is all that survives: 45 bases in frame from base 1. Trimming costs V 4 bases and J 10 bases, and their ends lie 20 bases apart. CDR1 is given as SGHRS and CDR2 as YFSETQ, both from the germline V gene. The chain joins TRBV5-1 to TRBJ1-4; TRBD1 might be the D gene, on 5 matching bases. What was sequenced was naive CD4+ T cells from blood. This specimen's cell subset or site label, per the study, means: true naive CD4+ T cells. This TCR came from a man between 18 and 35 years old in good health. The CDR3 loop reads CASSPGEGYWRKLFF. The DNA sequence follows: TGCGCCAGCAGCCCCGGCGAGGGGTACTGGAGAAAACTGTTTTTT.